What follows is one TCR beta chain and its context. What it binds is not known. Sequenced by immunoSEQ multiplex PCR; TCRdb stores in-frame clones only, minus some. The sample comprises fewer than 70,000 clones, approximately 90% of which are singletons, and more than 15% rests with the top ten. This sample is part of a study of OX40 agonist ivuxolimab in advanced cancers. Study context: Partial response was recorded in three patients: one hepatocellular carcinoma and two cutaneous melanoma cases.

Study conclusions and caveats: CD4+ T cells averaged fewer expanded clones than CD8+ T cells. Normalized T-cell clonal expansion was also low in a subset of nonresponders.

The V gene's germline CDR1 is SGHTA and CDR2 FQGTGA. The CDR3 covers 14 residues. The ends were cut back, 4 bases at V and 1 base at J, with 7 bases in the middle. This chain uses TRBV7-3 with TRBJ2-2; D unclear. The sequence came from an adult with an advanced solid tumor such as melanoma, head and neck, liver or kidney cancer. The material was CD4+ or CD8+ T cells sorted from blood, obtained in a trial of the OX40 agonist ivuxolimab. CDR3 protein: CASSYNGNTGELFF. The CDR3 DNA reads TGTGCCAGCAGCTATAACGGGAACACCGGGGAGCTGTTTTTT.